The 27 T cell receptor beta chains in this list originate from one sample, sequenced in a study of CD8+ T cells in alopecia areata. Reverse transcription of extracted RNA yielded cDNA, which provided the sequencing template. Assay used: immunoSEQ multiplex PCR; TCRdb lists only in-frame clones, some missing. This sample has over 150,000 clones; roughly three fifths occur once, and the top ten carry 4% to 6%. Sequences were obtained from CD8+ T cells sorted from blood. The receptors here all came from a human donor in good health.

This rearrangement joins TRBV5-6 to TRBJ1-1; D possibly corresponds to TRBD1 (6 bases). There are 16 residues in the CDR3. V shed 1 base and J shed 5 bases, with 18 bases lying between them. Germline V gene data show CDR1 as SGHDT and CDR2 as YYEEEE. CDR3: CASSLTSRGLNTEAFF. CDR3 nucleotides: TGTGCCAGCAGCTTGACGAGTCGGGGGCTAAATACTGAAGCTTTCTTT.

This chain connects TRBV15 to TRBJ2-6, with 11 bases matching TRBD1. CDR3 length: 16 residues. The V gene end was trimmed by 8 bases and the J gene end by 4 bases; junction bases not matched to a gene: 7. Germline V gene data show CDR1 as LNHNV and CDR2 as YYDKDF (reference sequence). The CDR3 nucleotides are TGTGCCACCTACGGGGACAGGGGGGACGGGGCCAACGTCCTGACTTTC. This translates into CATYGDRGDGANVLTF.

This clone showed up just a few times. The rearrangement uses TRBV19 and TRBJ2-1, with TRBD2 identical over 16 bases. This CDR3 region has 15 residues. Losses at the gene ends were 3 bases for V and 9 bases for J; bases not matched to a gene: 2. Germline loops: CDR1 LNHDA, CDR2 SQIVND (reference sequence). CDR3 in amino acids: CASSMGLAGGTEQFF. CDR3 nucleotides: TGTGCCAGTAGTATGGGACTAGCGGGGGGGACTGAGCAGTTCTTC.

The rearrangement links TRBV27 to TRBJ1-2, with D maybe TRBD1 (5 bases). The V end lost 6 bases, the J end lost 3 bases, and 14 bases lay between the germline ends. The CDR3 sequence is 14 residues long. Per the germline V gene, CDR1 is MNHEY and CDR2 is SMNVEV (reference sequence). CDR3 residues: CASSDRGGYYGYTF. The CDR3 nucleotides read TGTGCCAGCAGCGACCGGGGGGGGTACTATGGCTACACCTTC.

A word on this clone: The final CDR3 position lacks the conserved phenylalanine or tryptophan, pointing to a likely read error. The chain combines TRBV27 with TRBJ1-2, with D perhaps matching TRBD1 (5 bases). This CDR3 spans 16 amino acids. The germline CDR1 and CDR2 sequences are MNHEY and SMNVEV (reference sequence). V was pared by 7 bases and J by 2 bases, with 20 bases between. CDR3 residues: CASTSKGAGANYGYTL. CDR3 sequence (DNA): TGTGCCAGCACATCTAAAGGGGCAGGCGCAAACTATGGCTACACCCTC.

The chain recombines TRBV30 with TRBJ1-2; D is uncertain. V lost 8 bases to trimming and J lost 8 bases, with 21 bases between them. Germline V CDR1 and CDR2: GTSNPN, SVGIG (reference sequence). The CDR3 length is 13 residues. The CDR3: CARTTRGLRGYTF. The DNA of the CDR3 is TGTGCCCGGACCACGCGGGGTTTGAGGGGCTACACCTTC.

The chain is built from TRBV19 and TRBJ1-2; 7 nucleotides line up with TRBD1. CDR1 is LNHDA, CDR2 SQIVND, per germline (reference sequence). The CDR3 has 13 amino acids. V was pared by 6 bases and J by 8 bases, with 9 bases of the junction left unmatched. The chain's CDR3 is CASSLDRVGGYTF. DNA of the CDR3: TGTGCCAGTAGCCTCGACAGGGTCGGCGGCTACACCTTC.

The V gene is TRBV11-2, the J gene TRBJ2-1, with 13 nucleotides matching TRBD2. CDR1 is SGHAT, CDR2 FQNNGV, per germline. Trimming at V came to 4 bases and at J to 7 bases, leaving 4 bases not matched to a gene. The CDR3 contains 15 residues. CDR3 in amino acids: CASSSPGLAGNEQFF. The CDR3 DNA reads as TGTGCCAGCAGCTCCCCGGGACTAGCGGGGAATGAGCAGTTCTTC. Variable domain in full (rest from reference TRBV11-2 and TRBJ2-1): EAGVAQSPRYKIIEKRQSVAFWCNPISGHATLYWYQQILGQGPKLLIQFQNNGVVDDSQLPKDRFSAERLKGVDSTLKIQPAKLEDSAVYLCASSSPGLAGNEQFFGPGTRLTVL.

This clone appeared once. The rearrangement joins TRBV7-9 to TRBJ2-3; D is unresolved. There are 15 residues in the CDR3. Germline CDR1 and CDR2: SEHNR and FQNEAQ (reference sequence). V dropped 5 bases and J dropped 0 bases, with 12 bases sitting between them. DNA for the CDR3: TGTGCCAGCAGCCCCAGCAGCGCTAGCACAGATACGCAGTATTTT. Its protein is CASSPSSASTDTQYF.

The chain couples TRBV5-1 to TRBJ1-1; 8 bases agree with TRBD1. J was trimmed by 1 base and V by 4 bases; bases with no gene match: 15. The CDR3 sequence is 18 residues long. The germline gives CDR1 SGHRS, CDR2 YFSETQ. Here the CDR3 reads CASSPGKLRGLSNTEAFF. The CDR3 DNA is TGCGCCAGCAGCCCCGGTAAGCTCAGGGGGCTATCGAACACTGAAGCTTTCTTT. The full variable domain, completed using reference TRBV5-1 and TRBJ1-1, is KAGVTQTPRYLIKTRGQQVTLSCSPISGHRSVSWYQQTPGQGLQFLFEYFSETQRNKGNFPGRFSGRQFSNSRSEMNVSTLELGDSALYLCASSPGKLRGLSNTEAFFGQGTRLTVV.

The chain is built from TRBV25-1 and TRBJ2-7; D possibly corresponds to TRBD2 (6 bases). V was shortened by 4 bases and J by 4 bases, with 8 bases between the two germline ends. From germline, CDR1 is MGHDK and CDR2 SYGVNS. CDR3 length: 12 residues. CDR3 sequence: CASSAGGYEQYF. The CDR3 DNA follows: TGTGCCAGCAGTGCCGGGGGATACGAGCAGTACTTC.

The chain carries TRBV29-1 and TRBJ2-7, with D perhaps being TRBD1 or TRBD2 (6 bases each). Germline CDR1 SQVTM, CDR2 ANQGSEA. The CDR3 is 12 amino acids. Trimming pared 6 bases from V and 7 bases from J, leaving 16 bases between. For the CDR3, the DNA is TGCAGCGTCCCGACAGGTGCGGGGGAGCAGTACTTC. Encoded protein: CSVPTGAGEQYF.

This clone was counted a few times. The rearrangement links TRBV27 to TRBJ1-4; D is possibly TRBD1 (5 bases). The V end was cut by 3 bases, the J end by 3 bases, with 5 bases between. This CDR3 spans 13 amino acids. Germline V gives CDR1 MNHEY, CDR2 SMNVEV (reference sequence). The CDR3: CASSLGPNEKLFF. As DNA, the CDR3 is TGTGCCAGCAGTTTGGGGCCTAATGAAAAACTGTTTTTT.

This clone was counted a few times. The chain carries TRBV29-1 and TRBJ1-1; D unclear. V was shortened by 6 bases and J by 3 bases, with 14 bases between the two germline ends. This CDR3 spans 13 amino acids. The germline gives CDR1 SQVTM, CDR2 ANQGSEA. Here the CDR3 DNA reads TGCAGCGTGGAGGGAGGTCCGGACACTGAAGCTTTCTTT. It translates to CSVEGGPDTEAFF.

The rearrangement joins TRBV6-6 to TRBJ1-2, with no clear D. The germline CDR1 and CDR2 sequences are MNHNY and SVGAGI (reference sequence). The CDR3 covers 13 residues. V was cut by 2 bases and J by 8 bases, with 12 bases left in between. The chain's CDR3 is CASSYREGKGYTF. CDR3 sequence (DNA): TGTGCCAGCAGTTACCGGGAGGGCAAGGGCTACACCTTC.

V and J are TRBV5-1 and TRBJ2-7; D is perhaps TRBD2 (5 bases). Germline V CDR1 and CDR2: SGHRS, YFSETQ. V gave up 4 bases and J gave up 3 bases, with 11 bases separating them. The CDR3 contains 13 residues. The CDR3 reads CASSRRAGYEQYF. CDR3 nucleotide sequence: TGCGCCAGCAGCCGGCGGGCGGGCTACGAGCAGTACTTC.

The V call is TRBV12-5, the J call TRBJ1-2; D may be TRBD1 (5 bases). V shed 0 bases and J shed 4 bases, with 15 bases lying between them. This CDR3 region has 16 residues. The V gene's germline CDR1 is LGHNT and CDR2 FRNRAP. CDR3 sequence reads: CASGLVGELPSYGYTF. Written as DNA, the CDR3 is TGTGCTAGTGGTTTGGTGGGGGAGCTCCCGAGCTATGGCTACACCTTC.

A single count supports this clone. CDR3 sequence reads: CASSKWGEIGETQYF. The CDR3 DNA follows: TGTGCCAGCAGCAAATGGGGGGAAATTGGAGAGACCCAGTACTTC. The gene calls are TRBV28 and TRBJ2-5; D is perhaps TRBD2 (6 bases). Germline CDR1 and CDR2: MDHEN and SYDVKM. This CDR3 comprises 15 residues. Trimming removed 6 bases from V and 4 bases from J, with 18 bases in between.

The rearrangement links TRBV29-1 to TRBJ1-1, with 8 nucleotides matching TRBD1. Germline-derived CDR1 and CDR2 are SQVTM and ANQGSEA. The CDR3 contains 14 residues. V lost 5 bases and J lost 7; bases outside the gene matches: 12. The CDR3 DNA reads as TGCAGCGTTCCACCTGACAGGGGAAAAGGTGAAGCTTTCTTT. It encodes CSVPPDRGKGEAFF.

This rearrangement joins TRBV5-1 to TRBJ2-7, with D perhaps TRBD2 (5 bases). This CDR3 spans 17 amino acids. The V end was cut by 4 bases, the J end by 0 bases, with 20 bases between. CDR1 is SGHRS, CDR2 YFSETQ, per germline. The CDR3 reads CASSPGRKVQVSYEQYF. CDR3 nucleotides: TGCGCCAGCAGCCCGGGGAGAAAAGTGCAGGTCTCCTACGAGCAGTACTTC. The entire variable domain, with the rest obtained from reference TRBV5-1 and TRBJ2-7, is as follows: KAGVTQTPRYLIKTRGQQVTLSCSPISGHRSVSWYQQTPGQGLQFLFEYFSETQRNKGNFPGRFSGRQFSNSRSEMNVSTLELGDSALYLCASSPGRKVQVSYEQYFGPGTRLTVT.

This chain connects TRBV5-1 to TRBJ2-5; the D call may be TRBD1 or TRBD2 (5 bases each). Germline lookup yields CDR1 SGHRS and CDR2 YFSETQ. The CDR3 runs to 12 residues. V shed 4 bases and J shed 7 bases, with 11 bases lying between them. The chain's CDR3 is CASSPTGGTQYF. The CDR3, as DNA: TGCGCCAGCAGCCCGACTGGGGGGACCCAGTACTTC.

The chain links TRBV7-9 to TRBJ2-1; 12 bases map to TRBD2. This CDR3 contains 15 residues. Germline V gene lookup returns CDR1 SEHNR and CDR2 FQNEAQ (reference sequence). The J segment lost 7 bases and the V segment lost 5 bases, leaving 6 bases of the junction unmatched. The CDR3 spells CASSLLAGGLNEQFF. The CDR3 region has the DNA TGTGCCAGCAGCCTACTAGCGGGGGGCCTTAATGAGCAGTTCTTC.

The table lists this clone with a few counts. This rearrangement joins TRBV29-1 to TRBJ2-3, with 9 bases matching TRBD2. Germline CDR1 and CDR2: SQVTM and ANQGSEA. Trimming cost V 2 bases and J 2 bases; bases outside gene matches: 8. This CDR3 spans 16 amino acids. CDR3 sequence reads: CSVEWLAGPVTDTQYF. For the CDR3, the DNA is TGCAGCGTTGAATGGCTAGCGGGACCAGTCACAGATACGCAGTATTTT.

Concerning this clone: Other DNA sequences in this specimen translate into the identical CDR3. The V gene is TRBV5-6, the J gene TRBJ1-2, with D perhaps matching TRBD1 (5 bases). Trimming pared 4 bases from V and 3 bases from J, leaving 7 bases between. Per germline, CDR1 SGHDT and CDR2 YYEEEE. The CDR3 contains 12 residues. The CDR3: CASSGTDYGYTF. The CDR3 coding sequence is TGTGCCAGCAGCGGGACTGACTATGGCTACACCTTC.

V usage is TRBV9 and J usage is TRBJ1-1; no clear D. The ends were cut back, 3 bases at V and 7 bases at J, with 13 bases in the middle. The CDR3 runs to 13 residues. Looked up from germline, CDR1 is SGDLS and CDR2 is YYNGEE. CDR3 coding DNA: TGTGCCAGCAGCGCCCCGTCCCAGGTTGAAGCTTTCTTT. This codes for CASSAPSQVEAFF.

This chain connects TRBV12-5 to TRBJ2-7, with 11 bases identical to TRBD1. With V trimmed by 0 bases and J by 6 bases, 4 bases remained unmatched. This CDR3 region has 15 residues. The V gene's germline CDR1 is LGHNT and CDR2 FRNRAP. Here the CDR3 reads CASGLVLDRGPEQYF. CDR3 in DNA: TGTGCTAGTGGTTTGGTACTGGACAGGGGGCCCGAGCAGTACTTC.

There are a few counts of this clone. This rearrangement joins TRBV6-6 to TRBJ1-2, with 8 bases lining up with TRBD1. In germline, CDR1 is MNHNY, CDR2 SVGAGI (reference sequence). The ends lost 2 bases at V and 6 bases at J; junction bases unmatched: 2. CDR3 length: 13 amino acids. CDR3 sequence reads: CASSYLGQDGYTF. The CDR3 DNA is TGTGCCAGCAGTTACCTGGGACAGGATGGCTACACCTTC.